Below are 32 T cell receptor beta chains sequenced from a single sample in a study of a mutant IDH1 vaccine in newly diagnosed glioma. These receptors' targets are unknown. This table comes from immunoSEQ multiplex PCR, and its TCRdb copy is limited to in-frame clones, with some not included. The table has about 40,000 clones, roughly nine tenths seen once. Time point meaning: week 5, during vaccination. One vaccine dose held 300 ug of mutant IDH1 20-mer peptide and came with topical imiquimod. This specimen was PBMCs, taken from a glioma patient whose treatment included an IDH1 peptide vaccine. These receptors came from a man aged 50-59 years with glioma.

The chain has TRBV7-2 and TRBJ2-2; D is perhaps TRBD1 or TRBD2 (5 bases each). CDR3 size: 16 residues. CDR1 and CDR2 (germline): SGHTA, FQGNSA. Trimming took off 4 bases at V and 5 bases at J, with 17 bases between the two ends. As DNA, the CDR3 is TGTGCCAGCAGCTGGGACCCGAAAGTAAAGACCGGGGAGCTGTTTTTT. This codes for CASSWDPKVKTGELFF.

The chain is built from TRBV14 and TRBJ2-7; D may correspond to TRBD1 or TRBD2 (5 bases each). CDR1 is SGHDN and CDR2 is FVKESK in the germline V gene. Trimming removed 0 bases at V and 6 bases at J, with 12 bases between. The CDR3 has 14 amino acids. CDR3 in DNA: TGTGCCAGCAGCCAAGAGGGACGGCTGGGCGAGCAGTACTTC. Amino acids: CASSQEGRLGEQYF.

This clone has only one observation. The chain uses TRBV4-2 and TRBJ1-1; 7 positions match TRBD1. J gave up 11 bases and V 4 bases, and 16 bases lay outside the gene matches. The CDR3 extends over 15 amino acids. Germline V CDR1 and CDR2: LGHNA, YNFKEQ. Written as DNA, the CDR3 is TGTGCCAGCAGCCCGCGGGACAGCGGAGTCAGTAGGGCTTTCTTT. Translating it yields CASSPRDSGVSRAFF.

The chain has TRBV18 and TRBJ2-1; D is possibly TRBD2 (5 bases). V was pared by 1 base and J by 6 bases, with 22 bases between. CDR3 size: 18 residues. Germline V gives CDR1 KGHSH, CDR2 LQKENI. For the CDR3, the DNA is TGTGCCAGCTCACCACTCGCGAGCGGTGGCTCAAGAAGCAATGAGCAGTTCTTC. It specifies CASSPLASGGSRSNEQFF. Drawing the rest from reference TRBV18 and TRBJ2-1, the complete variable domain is NAGVMQNPRHLVRRRGQEARLRCSPMKGHSHVYWYRQLPEEGLKFMVYLQKENIIDESGMPKERFSAEFPKEGPSILRIQQVVRGDSAAYFCASSPLASGGSRSNEQFFGPGTRLTVL.

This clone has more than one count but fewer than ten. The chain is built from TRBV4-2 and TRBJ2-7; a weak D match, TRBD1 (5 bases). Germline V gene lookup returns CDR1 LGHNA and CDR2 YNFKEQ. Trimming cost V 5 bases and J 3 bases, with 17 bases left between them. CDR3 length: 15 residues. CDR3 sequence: CASSSGDDSSYEQYF. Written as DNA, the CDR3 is TGTGCCAGCAGCTCCGGTGATGACAGCAGCTACGAGCAGTACTTC.

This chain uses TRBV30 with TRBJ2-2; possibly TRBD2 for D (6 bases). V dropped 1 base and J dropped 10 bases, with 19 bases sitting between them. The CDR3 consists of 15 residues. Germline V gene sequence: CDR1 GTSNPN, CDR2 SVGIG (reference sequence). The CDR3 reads CAWSDVSGAIAELFF. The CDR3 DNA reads TGTGCCTGGAGTGATGTTAGCGGAGCAATCGCGGAGCTGTTTTTT.

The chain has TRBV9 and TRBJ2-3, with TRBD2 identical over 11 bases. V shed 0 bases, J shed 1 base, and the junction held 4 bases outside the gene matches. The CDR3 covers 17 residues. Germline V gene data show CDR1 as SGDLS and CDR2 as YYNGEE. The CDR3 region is CASSVAVTSGGTDTQYF. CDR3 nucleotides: TGTGCCAGCAGCGTAGCTGTGACTAGCGGGGGCACAGATACGCAGTATTTT.

CDR3 region: CASSQVRDGEQYF. The CDR3 DNA sequence: TGCGCCAGCAGCCAAGTACGGGACGGGGAGCAGTACTTC. This sequence joins TRBV4-1 and TRBJ2-7; D is perhaps TRBD1 or TRBD2 (5 bases each). Trimming took 1 base from V and 7 from J, leaving 11 bases between them. CDR1 MGHRA and CDR2 YSYEKL come from the germline V gene. CDR3 length equals 13 residues.

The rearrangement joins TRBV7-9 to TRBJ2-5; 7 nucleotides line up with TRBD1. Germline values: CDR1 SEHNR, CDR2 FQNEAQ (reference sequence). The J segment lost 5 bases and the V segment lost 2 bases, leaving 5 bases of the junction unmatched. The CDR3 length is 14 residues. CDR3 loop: CASSLQGVGETQYF. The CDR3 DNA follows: TGTGCCAGCAGCTTACAGGGGGTCGGGGAGACCCAGTACTTC.

CDR3 in DNA: TGTGCCACCAGCAGAGATAGCGGGAACACAGATACGCAGTATTTT. This translates into CATSRDSGNTDTQYF. The rearrangement joins TRBV15 to TRBJ2-3; the match to TRBD2 covers 8 bases. With 0 bases clipped from V and 2 bases from J, the junction kept 1 base outside the gene matches. CDR1 is LNHNV, CDR2 YYDKDF, per germline (reference sequence). The CDR3 consists of 15 residues.

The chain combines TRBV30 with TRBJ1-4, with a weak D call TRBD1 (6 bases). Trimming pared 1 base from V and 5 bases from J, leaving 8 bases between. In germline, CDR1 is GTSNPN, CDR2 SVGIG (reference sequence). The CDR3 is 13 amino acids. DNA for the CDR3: TGTGCCTGGAGTGCGGACAGAAATGAAAAACTGTTTTTT. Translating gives CAWSADRNEKLFF.

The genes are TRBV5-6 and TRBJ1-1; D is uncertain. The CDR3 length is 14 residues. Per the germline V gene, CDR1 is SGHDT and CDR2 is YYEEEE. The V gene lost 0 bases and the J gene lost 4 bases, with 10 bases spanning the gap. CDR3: CASSLGQPSTEAFF. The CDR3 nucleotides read TGTGCCAGCAGCTTGGGCCAACCGTCCACTGAAGCTTTCTTT.

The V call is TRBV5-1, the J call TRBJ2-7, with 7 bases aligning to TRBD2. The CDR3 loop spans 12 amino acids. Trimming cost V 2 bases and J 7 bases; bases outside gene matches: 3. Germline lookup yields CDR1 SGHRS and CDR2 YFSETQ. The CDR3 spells CASSLSGDEQYF. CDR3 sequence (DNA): TGCGCCAGCAGCTTAAGCGGGGATGAGCAGTACTTC.

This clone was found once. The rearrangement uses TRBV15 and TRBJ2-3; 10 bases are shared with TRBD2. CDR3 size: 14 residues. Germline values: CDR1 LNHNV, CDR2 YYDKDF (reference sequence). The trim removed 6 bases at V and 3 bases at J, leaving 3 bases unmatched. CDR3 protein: CATSPGLATDTQYF. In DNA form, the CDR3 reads TGTGCCACCAGTCCGGGACTAGCGACAGATACGCAGTATTTT.

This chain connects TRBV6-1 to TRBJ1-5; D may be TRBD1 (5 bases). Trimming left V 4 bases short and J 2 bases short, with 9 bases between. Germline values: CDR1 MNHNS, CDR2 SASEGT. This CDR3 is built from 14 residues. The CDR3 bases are TGTGCCAGCAGTGCAGGGAGGGGCAATCAGCCCCAGCATTTT. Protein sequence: CASSAGRGNQPQHF.

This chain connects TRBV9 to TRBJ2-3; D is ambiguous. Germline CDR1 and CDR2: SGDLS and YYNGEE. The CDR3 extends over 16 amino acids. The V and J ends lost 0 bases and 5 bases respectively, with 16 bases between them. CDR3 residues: CASSVGPFAPQDTQYF. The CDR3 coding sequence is TGTGCCAGCAGCGTAGGTCCCTTTGCCCCACAAGATACGCAGTATTTT.

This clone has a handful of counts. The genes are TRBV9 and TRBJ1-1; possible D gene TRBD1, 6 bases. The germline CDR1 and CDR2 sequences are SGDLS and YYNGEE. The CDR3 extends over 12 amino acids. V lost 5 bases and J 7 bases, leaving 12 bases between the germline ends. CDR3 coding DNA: TGTGCCAGCAGACCGGGACAAGGTGAAGCTTTCTTT. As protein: CASRPGQGEAFF.

DNA for the CDR3: TGTGCCAGCAGCCCGACGCCCGGGGCCTCTGGAAACACCATATATTTT. Translated, it gives CASSPTPGASGNTIYF. The chain has TRBV7-8 and TRBJ1-3, with a tentative D call TRBD1 (5 bases). Per germline, CDR1 SGHVS and CDR2 FQNEAQ. V lost 5 bases to trimming and J lost 0 bases, with 14 bases between them. This CDR3 is 16 amino acids long.

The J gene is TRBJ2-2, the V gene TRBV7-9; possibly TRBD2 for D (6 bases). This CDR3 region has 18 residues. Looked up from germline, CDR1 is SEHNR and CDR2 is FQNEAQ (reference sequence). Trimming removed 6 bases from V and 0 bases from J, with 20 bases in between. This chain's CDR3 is CASRLPFLAEANTGELFF. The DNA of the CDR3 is TGTGCCAGCAGGCTACCCTTCTTAGCGGAGGCGAACACCGGGGAGCTGTTTTTT.

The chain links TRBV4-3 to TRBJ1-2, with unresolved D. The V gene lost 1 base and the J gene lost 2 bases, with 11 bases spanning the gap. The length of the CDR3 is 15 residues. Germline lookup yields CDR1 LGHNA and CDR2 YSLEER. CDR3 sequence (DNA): TGCGCCAGCAGCCAAGCTCTCGGACCCAACTATGGCTACACCTTC. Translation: CASSQALGPNYGYTF.

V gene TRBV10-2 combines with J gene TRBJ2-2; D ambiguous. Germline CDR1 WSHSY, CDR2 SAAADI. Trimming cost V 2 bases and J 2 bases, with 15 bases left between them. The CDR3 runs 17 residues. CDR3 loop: CASSEGYWPLNTGELFF. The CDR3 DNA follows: TGCGCCAGCAGTGAGGGGTACTGGCCGTTAAACACCGGGGAGCTGTTTTTT.

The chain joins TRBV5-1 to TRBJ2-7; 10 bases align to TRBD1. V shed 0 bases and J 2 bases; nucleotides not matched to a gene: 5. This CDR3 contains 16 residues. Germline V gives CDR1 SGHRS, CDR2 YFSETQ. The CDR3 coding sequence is TGCGCCAGCAGCTTGGCGCGCGGGACAGGGGCCTACGAGCAGTACTTC. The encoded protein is CASSLARGTGAYEQYF.

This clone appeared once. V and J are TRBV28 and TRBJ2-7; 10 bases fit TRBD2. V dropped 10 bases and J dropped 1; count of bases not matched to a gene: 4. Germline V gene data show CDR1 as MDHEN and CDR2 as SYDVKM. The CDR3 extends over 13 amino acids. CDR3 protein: CAIEREGSYEQYF. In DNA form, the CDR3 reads TGTGCCATCGAGCGGGAGGGGTCCTACGAGCAGTACTTC.

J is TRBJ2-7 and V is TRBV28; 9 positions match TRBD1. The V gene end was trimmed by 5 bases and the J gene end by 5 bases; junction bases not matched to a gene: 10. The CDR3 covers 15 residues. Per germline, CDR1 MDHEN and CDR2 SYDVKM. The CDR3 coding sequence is TGTGCCAGCAGTGACCTGGGGACAGGGACCGACGAGCAGTACTTC. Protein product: CASSDLGTGTDEQYF. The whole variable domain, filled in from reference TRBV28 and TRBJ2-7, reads DVKVTQSSRYLVKRTGEKVFLECVQDMDHENMFWYRQDPGLGLRLIYFSYDVKMKEKGDIPEGYSVSREKKERFSLILESASTNQTSMYLCASSDLGTGTDEQYFGPGTRLTVT.

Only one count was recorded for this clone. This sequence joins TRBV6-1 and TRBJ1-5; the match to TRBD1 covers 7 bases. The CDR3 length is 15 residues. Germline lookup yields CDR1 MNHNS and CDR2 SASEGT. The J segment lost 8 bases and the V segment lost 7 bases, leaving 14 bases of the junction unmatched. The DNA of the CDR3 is TGTGCCAGCAATTTCCCGGACAGGCCCTTAGAGCCCCAGCATTTT. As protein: CASNFPDRPLEPQHF.

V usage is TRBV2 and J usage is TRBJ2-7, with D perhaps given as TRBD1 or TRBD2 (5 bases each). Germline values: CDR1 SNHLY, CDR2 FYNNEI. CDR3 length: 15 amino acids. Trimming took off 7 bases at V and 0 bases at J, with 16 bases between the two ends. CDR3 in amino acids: CASTDRGVNSYEQYF. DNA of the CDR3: TGTGCCAGCACCGACCGAGGGGTCAACTCCTACGAGCAGTACTTC.

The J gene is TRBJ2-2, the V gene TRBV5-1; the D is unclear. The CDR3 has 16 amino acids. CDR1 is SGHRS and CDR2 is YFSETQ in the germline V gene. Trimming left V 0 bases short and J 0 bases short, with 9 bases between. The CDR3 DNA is TGCGCCAGCAGCTTGGAACAGCTTACGAACACCGGGGAGCTGTTTTTT. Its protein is CASSLEQLTNTGELFF.

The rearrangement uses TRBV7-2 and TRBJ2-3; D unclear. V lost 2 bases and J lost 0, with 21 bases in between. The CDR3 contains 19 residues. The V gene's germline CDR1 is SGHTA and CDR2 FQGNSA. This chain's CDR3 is CASSLRLLADTSSTDTQYF. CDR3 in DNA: TGTGCCAGCAGCTTAAGGTTATTGGCGGATACCTCTAGCACAGATACGCAGTATTTT.

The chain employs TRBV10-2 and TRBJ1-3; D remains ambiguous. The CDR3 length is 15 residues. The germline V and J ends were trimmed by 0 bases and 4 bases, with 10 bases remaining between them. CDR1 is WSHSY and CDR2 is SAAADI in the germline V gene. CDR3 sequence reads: CASSESATPGNTIYF. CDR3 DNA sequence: TGCGCCAGCAGTGAGTCAGCGACTCCAGGAAACACCATATATTTT.

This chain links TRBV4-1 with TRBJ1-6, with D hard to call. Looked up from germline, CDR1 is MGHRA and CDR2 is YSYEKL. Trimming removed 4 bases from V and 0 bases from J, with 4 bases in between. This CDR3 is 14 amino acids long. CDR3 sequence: CASSLISYNSPLHF. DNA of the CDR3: TGCGCCAGCAGCCTCATCTCCTATAATTCACCCCTCCACTTT.

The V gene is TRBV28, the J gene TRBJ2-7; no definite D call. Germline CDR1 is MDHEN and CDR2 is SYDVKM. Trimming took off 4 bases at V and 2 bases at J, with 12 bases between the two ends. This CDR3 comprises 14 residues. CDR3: CASSSTTPTYEQYF. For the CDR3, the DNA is TGTGCCAGCAGTTCCACTACCCCGACCTACGAGCAGTACTTC.

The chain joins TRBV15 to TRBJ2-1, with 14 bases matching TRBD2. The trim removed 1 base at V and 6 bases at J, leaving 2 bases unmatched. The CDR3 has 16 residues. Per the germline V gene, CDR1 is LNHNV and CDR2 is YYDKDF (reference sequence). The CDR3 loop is CATSRGLAGGSNEQFF. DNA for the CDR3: TGTGCCACCAGCAGAGGACTAGCGGGGGGGTCCAATGAGCAGTTCTTC.